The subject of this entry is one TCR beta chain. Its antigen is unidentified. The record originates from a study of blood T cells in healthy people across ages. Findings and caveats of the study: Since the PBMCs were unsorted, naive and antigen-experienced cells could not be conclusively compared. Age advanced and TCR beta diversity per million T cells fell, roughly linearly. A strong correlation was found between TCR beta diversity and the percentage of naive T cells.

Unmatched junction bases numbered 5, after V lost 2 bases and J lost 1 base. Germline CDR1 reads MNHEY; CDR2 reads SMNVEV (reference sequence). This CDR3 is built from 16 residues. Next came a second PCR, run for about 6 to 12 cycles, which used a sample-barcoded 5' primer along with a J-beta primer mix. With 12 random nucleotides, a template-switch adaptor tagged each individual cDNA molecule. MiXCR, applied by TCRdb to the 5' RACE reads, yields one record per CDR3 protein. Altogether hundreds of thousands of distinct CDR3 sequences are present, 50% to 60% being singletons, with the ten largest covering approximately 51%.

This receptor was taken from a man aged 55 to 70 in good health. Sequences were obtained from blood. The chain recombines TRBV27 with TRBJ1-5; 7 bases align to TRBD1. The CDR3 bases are TGTGCCAGCAGTTTAAGGGGGCGGTTAAGCAATCAGCCCCAGCATTTT. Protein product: CASSLRGRLSNQPQHF.